This TCR beta chain came from a study of OX40 agonist ivuxolimab in advanced cancers. Study at large: The patients received ivuxolimab by intravenous route every 2 weeks at 0.01 to 10 mg/kg. At under 85% male, the cohort had a mean age of approximately 60 years, ranging from roughly 20 to 85. Under the entry rules, prior anti-PD-1, anti-PD-L1 or anti-CTLA-4 therapy was allowed, and approximately 40% had some.

The V and J ends lost 3 bases and 2 bases, in that order; junction bases with no gene match: 0. Germline-derived CDR1 and CDR2 are KGHSH and LQKENI. The CDR3 runs 13 residues. Here immunoSEQ multiplex PCR was the method, and the copy in TCRdb shows in-frame clones only, minus some. In the table there are around 100,000 clones, roughly 90% of which are singletons. Collection of blood occurred at baseline, at cycle 4 day 1, and at cycle 7 day 1. This receptor was identified in an adult with an advanced solid tumor such as melanoma, head and neck, liver or kidney cancer. Sample: CD4+ or CD8+ T cells sorted from blood, taken in a trial of the OX40 agonist ivuxolimab. The chain links TRBV18 to TRBJ2-5, with 7 nucleotides matching TRBD1. This CDR3 reads CASSPRGQETQYF. The DNA of the CDR3 is TGTGCCAGCTCACCCAGGGGGCAAGAGACCCAGTACTTC.